The entry below gives a single T cell receptor beta chain sequence along with its context. The antigen it binds to is not known. Base qualities were left out, and no much larger clone turns up one base away. The data originate from a study of CD8+CD57+ T cells in acquired aplastic anemia (dated by TCRdb to 2016 to 2019). For context, the study as a whole: A mean of 3.2 ug of DNA, ranging from roughly 0.18 to 30 ug, was extracted from sorted CD4+ and CD8+ cells. CD8+CD57+ expansion was defined as frequency above the mean frequency observed in healthy subjects.

The germline V gene supplies CDR1 SNHLY and CDR2 FYNNEI. The junction carries 20 bases between V and J, which are trimmed by 5 bases and 6 bases respectively. The CDR3 starts with the cysteine, ends with the phenylalanine, and has 15 residues. The kept DNA is CDR3 alone, 45 bases in frame from the first base. Genomic DNA was used as template for profiling of TCR beta VDJ combinations and CDR3 sequences. TCR repertoire sequencing was run on an Illumina HiSeq 2000. For the original study's pipeline: TRBV/TRBJ rearrangement plots, CDR3 size and DJ length profiles, and Simpson's diversity index were used to assess repertoires. The most abundant DNA sequence in the deep sequencing data was defined as the immunodominant clone. CDR3 amino acid sequences were screened for sharing across subjects and were compared with published repertoires and the VDJdb database. TCRdb trimmed the raw reads at Q25, called clones with MiXCR and kept productive beta chains. Each CDR3 protein appears once, grouped with its most common genes and DNA. For this entry, the V and J calls and clone size follow TCRdb and not the study's own pipeline. The sample data list 150,000 to 200,000 distinct CDR3 sequences, and about 48% of these were observed just once. Over 25% of the sample is in the top ten clones.

What the work shows at the level of the full study, not this receptor alone: Approximately 27 CD8+ CDR3 sequences were found in both patients and controls but appeared to be highly expressed in patients and within the immunodominant clones of the patients. Patients and healthy controls showed no significant difference in CD8+ Simpson's diversity (P=0.060).

Patients chosen for sequencing had shown expansion of CD8+CD57+ cells by flow cytometry. All patients had severe acquired aplastic anemia diagnosed by International Study of Aplastic Anemia and Agranulocytosis and Camitta criteria. At the time blood was sampled, none of the patients had received any therapy. In the study, sorted CD4+ and CD8+ blood T cells from patients with severe aplastic anemia and from healthy subjects underwent deep sequencing of TCR repertoires. In the USA, patient enrollment took place under clinicaltrials.gov protocols 00001620, 01623167, 00001397, 00071045, 00081523 and 00961064. Ficoll-Paque density gradient centrifugation was used to isolate peripheral blood mononuclear cells. Before DNA extraction, CD4+ and CD8+ T cells were sorted by FACS or by magnetic beads.

The sequence was obtained from a human donor with aplastic anemia. The chain was built from TRBV2 and TRBJ2-7; TRBD2 is perhaps the D gene, given 5 matching bases. Sequencing was performed on sorted CD4+, CD8+, or CD8+CD57+ T cells (not recorded which) from PBMCs. The nucleotide sequence reads TGTGCCAGCAGTACCTTGGAGGACGTACTATTCGAGCAGTACTTC. Its coded protein is CASSTLEDVLFEQYF.